This TCR beta chain was obtained from a study of blood T cell repertoires in COVID-19. Study-wide background: Sample material is recorded as cDNA or gDNA derived from T cells, B-cell-depleted T cells, or PBMCs.

Losses at the gene ends were 1 base for V and 4 bases for J; bases not matched to a gene: 4. The CDR3 sequence is 15 residues long. Germline V gene sequence: CDR1 SGHTA, CDR2 FQGTGA. Authors' data handling: The authors estimated nucleated cell counts from reference gene primer amplification. The assay was immunoSEQ multiplex PCR, and TCRdb's table has in-frame clones only and misses some. V, J and clone size are taken as reported in that table, and D and trimming were inferred from the DNA itself. Of about 98,000 clones listed, roughly 82% were seen once; the top ten hold around 9.9%. This clone occurred once.

The sequence came from a man between 65 and 85 years old with active or convalescent COVID-19. This rearrangement joins TRBV7-3 to TRBJ2-3, with 8 bases that match TRBD2. The sample taken for sequencing was peripheral blood. The CDR3 DNA sequence: TGTGCCAGCAGCTTAAACGGGGGGGCCCCAGATACGCAGTATTTT. Translation: CASSLNGGAPDTQYF.